This entry lists 8 T cell receptor beta chains sequenced from one sample in a study of control samples from healthy donors and cancer patients. Produced via immunoSEQ multiplex PCR; TCRdb's table is partial and in-frame only. The sample yields approximately 97,000 clones, about 90% seen once. Sequences were obtained from blood. The receptors originated from a woman aged 18 to 35 in good health.

This chain connects TRBV6-5 to TRBJ2-2, with D unresolved. The CDR3 is 15 residues long. The germline V and J ends were trimmed by 6 bases and 0 bases, with 11 bases remaining between them. CDR1 MNHEY and CDR2 SVGAGI come from the germline V gene. DNA for the CDR3: TGTGCCAGCAGCTTTACCCCCTCGAACACCGGGGAGCTGTTTTTT. The encoded protein is CASSFTPSNTGELFF.

The chain employs TRBV5-1 and TRBJ2-5, with TRBD2 matching over 8 bases. Germline lookup yields CDR1 SGHRS and CDR2 YFSETQ. Germline trimming cut 7 bases from V and 3 bases from J; bases unmatched to any gene: 5. The CDR3 has 13 amino acids. CDR3 sequence: CASSGGGKETQYF. The DNA of the CDR3 is TGCGCCAGCTCGGGAGGGGGTAAAGAGACCCAGTACTTC.

This clone has just a few counts. The chain is built from TRBV29-1 and TRBJ2-2; weak D call: TRBD2 (5 bases). Deletions cut 3 bases from V and 3 bases from J, with 11 bases between. CDR1 and CDR2 (germline): SQVTM, ANQGSEA. The length of the CDR3 is 14 residues. The CDR3 nucleotides read TGCAGCGTTGAGGCTAGCATGGACACCGGGGAGCTGTTTTTT. Protein sequence: CSVEASMDTGELFF.

The CDR3 nucleotides read TGTGCCAGCATTACGACTCTTCCCTGGGAAGCTTTCTTT. Protein: CASITTLPWEAFF. V and J are TRBV6-5 and TRBJ1-1; D remains ambiguous. V was pared by 7 bases and J by 8 bases, with 17 bases between. Germline CDR1 and CDR2: MNHEY and SVGAGI. CDR3 length: 13 residues.

Here the CDR3 DNA reads TGTGCCACCAGTAAGCCTAGCGGGGGCGAGAGCACAGATACGCAGTATTTT. Translation: CATSKPSGGESTDTQYF. This chain links TRBV24-1 with TRBJ2-3, with 10 bases matching TRBD2. The CDR3 contains 17 residues. With V trimmed by 6 bases and J by 0 bases, 8 bases remained unmatched. Germline values: CDR1 KGHDR, CDR2 SFDVKD.

The chain combines TRBV7-6 with TRBJ2-1; D possibly corresponds to TRBD2 (6 bases). Trimming cost V 1 base and J 4 bases, with 14 bases left between them. Germline CDR1 reads SGHVS; CDR2 reads FNYEAQ. The CDR3 consists of 16 residues. CDR3 DNA sequence: TGTGCCAGCAGCTTAGGGGGGGTTGGCCCTTACAATGAGCAGTTCTTC. Its translation: CASSLGGVGPYNEQFF.

The V and J genes are TRBV7-8 and TRBJ2-3; the match to TRBD2 covers 7 bases. The CDR3 totals 15 residues. After removal of 4 bases from V and 4 bases from J, the junction contained 8 bases not matched to a gene. CDR1 and CDR2 from the germline V gene are SGHVS and FQNEAQ. The CDR3 loop reads CASSSPGTIPDTQYF. The CDR3 region has the DNA TGTGCCAGCAGCTCCCCCGGGACTATCCCAGATACGCAGTATTTT.

This clone has a single count. The V call is TRBV3-1 (or the pseudogene TRBV3-2), the J call TRBJ2-5; a possible D gene is TRBD2 (5 bases). V gave up 5 bases and J gave up 0 bases, with 7 bases separating them. The CDR3 has 13 amino acids. Per the germline V gene, CDR1 is LGHDT and CDR2 is YNNKEL (reference sequence). Here the CDR3 DNA reads TGTGCCAGCAGCGGGGAGTACCAAGAGACCCAGTACTTC. Protein: CASSGEYQETQYF.